This entry is about one T cell receptor beta chain. CDR3 length: 15 residues. In germline, CDR1 is SGHNT, CDR2 YENEEA. V trimming: 3 bases; J trimming: 3 bases; junction bases outside the gene matches: 1. The entry originates in a study of T cell changes during pregnancy in multiple sclerosis. Clones were sequenced by immunoSEQ multiplex PCR, and TCRdb holds only the in-frame ones, with some missing. Of around 40,000 clones in the sample, approximately 92% were seen once. This specimen was CD4+ T cells from peripheral blood mononuclear cells, taken in the first trimester of pregnancy. This sequence joins TRBV11-3 and TRBJ2-7, with 14 bases lining up with TRBD2. The receptor was derived from a female donor with multiple sclerosis, enrolled in a pregnancy study. The CDR3 region has the DNA TGTGCCAGCAGCTTTGGGACTAGCGGGAGCTACGAGCAGTACTTC. Translated: CASSFGTSGSYEQYF.